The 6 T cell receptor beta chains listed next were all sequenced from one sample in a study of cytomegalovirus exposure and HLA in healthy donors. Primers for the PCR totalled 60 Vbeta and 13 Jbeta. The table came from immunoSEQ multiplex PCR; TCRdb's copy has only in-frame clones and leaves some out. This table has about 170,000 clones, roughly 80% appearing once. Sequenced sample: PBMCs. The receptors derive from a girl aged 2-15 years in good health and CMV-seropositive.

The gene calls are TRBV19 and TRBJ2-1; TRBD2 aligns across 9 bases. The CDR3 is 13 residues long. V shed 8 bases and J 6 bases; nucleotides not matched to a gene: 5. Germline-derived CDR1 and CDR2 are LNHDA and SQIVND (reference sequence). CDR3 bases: TGTGCCAGTGAAGCGGGAGGAGGCAATGAGCAGTTCTTC. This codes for CASEAGGGNEQFF.

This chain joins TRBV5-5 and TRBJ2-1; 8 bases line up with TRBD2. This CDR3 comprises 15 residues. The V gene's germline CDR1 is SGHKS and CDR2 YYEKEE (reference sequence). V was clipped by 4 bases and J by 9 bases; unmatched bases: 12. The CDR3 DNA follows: TGTGCCAGCAGCCTCGCAGCGGGAGCATCCGGTGAGCAGTTCTTC. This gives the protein CASSLAAGASGEQFF.

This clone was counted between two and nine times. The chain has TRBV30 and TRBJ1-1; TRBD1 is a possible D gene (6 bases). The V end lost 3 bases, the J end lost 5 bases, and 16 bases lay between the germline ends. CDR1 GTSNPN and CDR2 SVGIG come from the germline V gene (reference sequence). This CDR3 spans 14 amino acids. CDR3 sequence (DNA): TGTGCCTGGAGCCTCATGACCAGGGGAACTGAAGCTTTCTTT. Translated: CAWSLMTRGTEAFF.

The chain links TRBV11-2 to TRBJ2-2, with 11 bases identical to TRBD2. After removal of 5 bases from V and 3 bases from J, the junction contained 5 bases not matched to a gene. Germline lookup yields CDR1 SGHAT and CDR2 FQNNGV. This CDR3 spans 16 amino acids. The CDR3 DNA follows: TGTGCCAGCAGCACTCGGACTAGCGGGTACACCGGGGAGCTGTTTTTT. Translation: CASSTRTSGYTGELFF. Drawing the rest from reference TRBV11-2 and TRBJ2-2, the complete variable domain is EAGVAQSPRYKIIEKRQSVAFWCNPISGHATLYWYQQILGQGPKLLIQFQNNGVVDDSQLPKDRFSAERLKGVDSTLKIQPAKLEDSAVYLCASSTRTSGYTGELFFGEGSRLTVL.

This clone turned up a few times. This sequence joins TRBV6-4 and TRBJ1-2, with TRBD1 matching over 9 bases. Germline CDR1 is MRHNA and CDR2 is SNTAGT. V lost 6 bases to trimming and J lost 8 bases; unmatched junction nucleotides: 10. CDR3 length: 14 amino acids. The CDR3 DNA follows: TGTGCCAGCAGCCCCACACAGGGGGCAGGAGGCTACACCTTC. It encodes CASSPTQGAGGYTF.

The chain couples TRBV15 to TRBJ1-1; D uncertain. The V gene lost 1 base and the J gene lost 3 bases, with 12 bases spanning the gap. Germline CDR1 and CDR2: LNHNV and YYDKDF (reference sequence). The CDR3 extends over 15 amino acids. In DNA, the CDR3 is TGTGCCACCAGCAGAGCAGGCCATCGGTACACTGAAGCTTTCTTT. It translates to CATSRAGHRYTEAFF.